One sample yielded the 7 T cell receptor beta chains listed below, sequenced in a study of cytomegalovirus exposure and HLA in healthy donors (dated by TCRdb to 2016 to 2017). The method was the immunoSEQ multiplex PCR assay. A mixture of 60 forward primers for TCR Vbeta segments and 13 reverse primers for TCR Jbeta segments was used in the multiplex PCR. This immuneACCESS table, as held by TCRdb, lists in-frame sequences with V and J called but not all clones. Of the missing ones, under half trace to an unresolved V gene in checked studies; the others have no known cause. The sample table holds about 110,000 clones, of which under 80% were seen once. Roughly 4.2% of the sample rests with the top ten. The sequenced sample was PBMCs. Every receptor here comes from a woman in her 40s in good health and CMV-seropositive.

The V gene is TRBV7-9, the J gene TRBJ1-1; tentative D call: TRBD1 (6 bases). The length of the CDR3 is 17 residues. Trimming took off 2 bases at V and 1 base at J, with 17 bases between the two ends. CDR1 and CDR2 (germline): SEHNR, FQNEAQ (reference sequence). The chain's CDR3 is CASSLRGGRSKNTEAFF. The CDR3 DNA reads as TGTGCCAGCAGCTTAAGGGGGGGCAGGTCCAAGAACACTGAAGCTTTCTTT. Full variable domain (remainder filled in from reference TRBV7-9 and TRBJ1-1): DTGVSQNPRHKITKRGQNVTFRCDPISEHNRLYWYRQTLGQGPEFLTYFQNEAQLEKSRLLSDRFSAERPKGSFSTLEIQRTEQGDSAMYLCASSLRGGRSKNTEAFFGQGTRLTVV.

Regarding this clone: The junction and the germline gene differ at one end; a read error may be behind it. The V call is TRBV10-3, the J call TRBJ2-1, with 9 bases lining up with TRBD2. CDR1 and CDR2 from the germline V gene are ENHRY and SYGVKD. This CDR3 is 13 amino acids long. Here the CDR3 reads CAISEEASGKRIF. In nucleotides, the CDR3 is TGTGCCATCAGTGAGGAGGCTAGCGGGAAAAGGATCTTC.

Note on this clone: The germline gene is not matched at one end of the junction; a read error may be the cause. The chain couples TRBV7-9 to TRBJ1-1, with D uncertain. The germline V gene encodes CDR1 SEHNR and CDR2 FQNEAQ (reference sequence). The length of the CDR3 is 13 residues. In nucleotides, the CDR3 is TGTTCCAGCAGCTTAGTTGAGGGCACTGAAGCTTTCTTT. This encodes CSSSLVEGTEAFF.

V usage is TRBV7-9 and J usage is TRBJ2-3; no definite D call. Between the trimmed V and J ends, which lost 1 base and 2 bases, there was a span of 22 bases. CDR3 length equals 19 residues. From germline, CDR1 is SEHNR and CDR2 FQNEAQ (reference sequence). CDR3 protein: CASSLVGSPNGYLTDTQYF. For the CDR3, the DNA is TGTGCCAGCAGCTTAGTCGGGTCGCCCAATGGTTATCTCACAGATACGCAGTATTTT.

The chain employs TRBV2 and TRBJ2-5, with 7 bases identical to TRBD1. The V gene's germline CDR1 is SNHLY and CDR2 FYNNEI. The CDR3 sequence is 13 residues long. V lost 8 bases and J lost 0; bases outside the gene matches: 3. The CDR3 DNA sequence: TGTGCCAGCGGACAGGAGTACCAAGAGACCCAGTACTTC. This translates into CASGQEYQETQYF.

This chain links TRBV5-6 with TRBJ1-5; TRBD1 matches at 9 bases. This CDR3 spans 14 amino acids. After removal of 7 bases from V and 5 bases from J, the junction contained 7 bases not matched to a gene. CDR1 is SGHDT and CDR2 is YYEEEE in the germline V gene. The CDR3 DNA reads as TGTGCCAGCCGAAAGTGGACAGGGGATCAGCCCCAGCATTTT. The encoded protein is CASRKWTGDQPQHF.

The chain combines TRBV9 with TRBJ1-1; TRBD1 might be the D (5 bases). CDR1 and CDR2 (germline): SGDLS, YYNGEE. V gave up 0 bases and J gave up 0 bases, with 9 bases separating them. The CDR3 has 15 residues. The DNA of the CDR3 is TGTGCCAGCAGCGTAGAAGACAGTCTGAACACTGAAGCTTTCTTT. Translated, it gives CASSVEDSLNTEAFF.